One sample yielded the 32 T cell receptor beta chains listed below, sequenced in a study of T cells in tuberculosis. Measured with immunoSEQ multiplex PCR; TCRdb has only the in-frame clones, and not every one. The profile shows 26,000 or so clones, 85% to 90% of them singletons. The sequenced sample consisted of PBMCs. The receptor set was obtained from a donor between 10 and 29 years old with latent tuberculosis or without tuberculosis infection.

This clone is labeled as medium-sized. The chain has TRBV6-4 and TRBJ1-5; 10 nucleotides match TRBD1. The CDR3 is 15 residues long. CDR1 is MRHNA and CDR2 is SNTAGT in the germline V gene. J gave up 2 bases and V 2 bases, and 0 bases lay outside the gene matches. The CDR3 loop reads CASSDGTGGNQPQHF. CDR3 DNA: TGTGCCAGCAGTGACGGGACAGGGGGCAATCAGCCCCAGCATTTT.

This chain uses TRBV23-1 with TRBJ2-4, with 8 nucleotides matching TRBD2. TRBV23-1 is given ORF status, its function remaining uncertain. J was trimmed by 1 base and V by 8 bases; bases with no gene match: 31. The CDR3 has 23 amino acids. CDR3 in amino acids: CASPGFLPRGRLAFTGAKNIQYF. CDR3 nucleotide sequence: TGCGCCAGCCCCGGATTCCTCCCGCGGGGGAGACTAGCGTTCACCGGGGCCAAAAACATTCAGTACTTC.

The chain combines TRBV6-6 with TRBJ2-7; TRBD1 might be the D (5 bases). CDR1 is MNHNY, CDR2 SVGAGI, per germline (reference sequence). V was cut by 8 bases and J by 9 bases, with 23 bases left in between. This CDR3 spans 14 amino acids. Here the CDR3 reads CASLQGLVGPGQYF. CDR3 DNA: TGTGCCAGCCTCCAAGGCCTCGTGGGGCCGGGGCAGTACTTC.

J is TRBJ1-5 and V is TRBV28; no reliable D call. Trimming cost V 4 bases and J 9 bases, with 7 bases left between them. The CDR3 runs to 11 residues. Germline V CDR1 and CDR2: MDHEN, SYDVKM. The CDR3 DNA is TGTGCCAGCAGTTCCCAATGGCCCCAGCATTTT. It codes for CASSSQWPQHF.

V usage is TRBV28 and J usage is TRBJ1-6; 9 bases map to TRBD1. The CDR3 is 15 residues long. The trim removed 8 bases at V and 10 bases at J, leaving 12 bases unmatched. Germline loops: CDR1 MDHEN, CDR2 SYDVKM. CDR3 amino acids: CASRIGQGLGSPLHF. In nucleotides, the CDR3 is TGTGCCAGCCGAATTGGACAGGGGTTAGGGTCACCCCTCCACTTT.

The V call is TRBV28, the J call TRBJ2-3; 7 bases agree with TRBD1. CDR1 is MDHEN, CDR2 SYDVKM, per germline. Unmatched junction bases numbered 7, after V lost 6 bases and J lost 1 base. This CDR3 spans 15 amino acids. The CDR3 DNA is TGTGCCAGCAGCGTAAGGGGGCAGGGCACAGATACGCAGTATTTT. It codes for CASSVRGQGTDTQYF.

This chain links TRBV18 with TRBJ1-2, with D maybe TRBD1 (6 bases). Trimming removed 5 bases from V and 0 bases from J, with 10 bases in between. CDR3 length: 14 amino acids. Germline V lookup: CDR1 KGHSH, CDR2 LQKENI. CDR3 loop: CASSEDRANYGYTF. The CDR3 coding sequence is TGTGCCAGCTCAGAGGACAGAGCTAACTATGGCTACACCTTC. Based on the CDR3 plus reference TRBV18 and TRBJ1-2, the full variable domain is NAGVMQNPRHLVRRRGQEARLRCSPMKGHSHVYWYRQLPEEGLKFMVYLQKENIIDESGMPKERFSAEFPKEGPSILRIQQVVRGDSAAYFCASSEDRANYGYTFGSGTRLTVV.

The chain is built from TRBV7-2 and TRBJ1-1; 7 bases align to TRBD1. The germline V gene encodes CDR1 SGHTA and CDR2 FQGNSA. V shed 4 bases, J shed 3 bases, and the junction held 2 bases outside the gene matches. The CDR3 length is 13 residues. This chain's CDR3 is CASSSTGYTEAFF. In DNA form, the CDR3 reads TGTGCCAGCAGCTCGACAGGGTACACTGAAGCTTTCTTT.

A single count supports this clone. V is TRBV5-1 and J is TRBJ2-5; D possibly corresponds to TRBD2 (5 bases). Germline V gene lookup returns CDR1 SGHRS and CDR2 YFSETQ. The CDR3 is made up of 13 amino acids. Trimming cost V 2 bases and J 5 bases, with 10 bases left between them. In DNA form, the CDR3 reads TGCGCCAGCAGCTTCTCCGAGGGCGAGACCCAGTACTTC. It specifies CASSFSEGETQYF.

A word on this clone: A far larger clone lies a single base away; this is likely a read error. This chain joins TRBV11-2 and TRBJ1-3; no clear D gene. This CDR3 comprises 17 residues. Germline V gene data show CDR1 as SGHAT and CDR2 as FQNNGV. Trimming took 5 bases from V and 2 from J, leaving 19 bases between them. CDR3 protein: CASSQRMGGRAGNTIYF. Written as DNA, the CDR3 is TGTGCCAGCAGCCAGCGAATGGGAGGGCGAGCTGGAAACACCATATATTTT. The complete variable domain, with remaining parts taken from reference TRBV11-2 and TRBJ1-3, reads EAGVAQSPRYKIIEKRQSVAFWCNPISGHATLYWYQQILGQGPKLLIQFQNNGVVDDSQLPKDRFSAERLKGVDSTLKIQPAKLEDSAVYLCASSQRMGGRAGNTIYFGEGSWLTVV.

The count of this clone is one. The V gene is TRBV5-8, the J gene TRBJ2-3; maybe TRBD2 (6 bases). Germline assignment: CDR1 SGHTS and CDR2 YDEGEE. The germline V and J ends were trimmed by 4 bases and 1 base, with 13 bases remaining between them. The CDR3 has 15 amino acids. CDR3 in DNA: TGTGCCAGCAGCCCGAGGGGCGGGGGCACAGATACGCAGTATTTT. It yields the protein CASSPRGGGTDTQYF.

The chain has TRBV2 and TRBJ2-2; 7 nucleotides align to TRBD1. Looked up from germline, CDR1 is SNHLY and CDR2 is FYNNEI. This CDR3 contains 15 residues. Unmatched junction bases numbered 5, after V lost 3 bases and J lost 4 bases. The CDR3: CASSELTGFTGELFF. Here the CDR3 DNA reads TGTGCCAGCAGTGAGCTGACAGGGTTCACCGGGGAGCTGTTTTTT.

The rearrangement joins TRBV11-2 to TRBJ1-1; maybe TRBD1 (5 bases). With 7 bases removed from V and 2 bases from J, the gap between germline ends came to 17 bases. CDR3 size: 15 residues. Per germline, CDR1 SGHAT and CDR2 FQNNGV. CDR3 nucleotides: TGTGCCAGCACTACCCAGGGAGGAGGTAACACTGAAGCTTTCTTT. Its protein product is CASTTQGGGNTEAFF.

The chain couples TRBV27 to TRBJ1-1; D remains unclear. Trimming pared 5 bases from V and 10 bases from J, leaving 20 bases between. Per germline, CDR1 MNHEY and CDR2 SMNVEV (reference sequence). CDR3 length: 14 residues. For the CDR3, the DNA is TGTGCCAGCAGTCCTACCCAGCGCCGAAACGGAGCTTTCTTT. Protein sequence: CASSPTQRRNGAFF.

This sequence joins TRBV29-1 and TRBJ2-5; weak D call: TRBD1 (6 bases). The CDR3 consists of 14 residues. The germline V gene has CDR1 SQVTM and CDR2 ANQGSEA. With 6 bases removed from V and 0 bases from J, the gap between germline ends came to 14 bases. The CDR3, as DNA: TGCAGCGTGGATGGTCCAGGGGACCAAGAGACCCAGTACTTC. Protein product: CSVDGPGDQETQYF.

The CDR3 coding sequence is TGTGCCAGCAGTTTATTCAGGCCGCCCCAGCATTTT. Translating gives CASSLFRPPQHF. V gene TRBV28 combines with J gene TRBJ1-5, with D unclear. Germline V gene data show CDR1 as MDHEN and CDR2 as SYDVKM. Between the trimmed V and J ends, which lost 1 base and 9 bases, there was a span of 7 bases. This CDR3 spans 12 amino acids.

The chain carries TRBV6-5 and TRBJ2-7, with 10 bases aligning to TRBD2. After removal of 5 bases from V and 2 bases from J, the junction contained 3 bases not matched to a gene. Germline V gives CDR1 MNHEY, CDR2 SVGAGI. This CDR3 is 14 amino acids long. The CDR3, as DNA: TGTGCCAGCAGTCTAGCGGGGGCCGCCTACGAGCAGTACTTC. Translation gives CASSLAGAAYEQYF.

The rearrangement links TRBV2 to TRBJ1-1; 7 bases map to TRBD1. Germline V gene lookup returns CDR1 SNHLY and CDR2 FYNNEI. Losses at the gene ends were 6 bases for V and 5 bases for J; bases not matched to a gene: 6. CDR3 length: 13 amino acids. CDR3 protein: CASSGQESTEAFF. CDR3 nucleotides: TGTGCCAGCAGCGGACAGGAGAGTACTGAAGCTTTCTTT. The whole variable domain, remainder taken from reference TRBV2 and TRBJ1-1, is EPEVTQTPSHQVTQMGQEVILRCVPISNHLYFYWYRQILGQKVEFLVSFYNNEISEKSEIFDDQFSVERPDGSNFTLKIRSTKLEDSAMYFCASSGQESTEAFFGQGTRLTVV.

V usage is TRBV6-5 and J usage is TRBJ2-5; 8 bases agree with TRBD1. CDR1 is MNHEY, CDR2 SVGAGI, per germline. The CDR3 runs 15 residues. V lost 5 bases and J lost 4; bases outside the gene matches: 9. CDR3 residues: CASSNQGATVETQYF. CDR3 nucleotides: TGTGCCAGCAGTAACCAGGGGGCTACGGTAGAGACCCAGTACTTC.

In this sample, this clone turned up once. V and J are TRBV6-5 and TRBJ1-1; 8 nucleotides match TRBD1. Germline assignment: CDR1 MNHEY and CDR2 SVGAGI. This CDR3 has 15 amino acids. J gave up 5 bases and V 0 bases, and 5 bases lay outside the gene matches. The CDR3 sequence is CASSYSRTGSTEAFF. The CDR3 DNA follows: TGTGCCAGCAGTTACTCTCGGACAGGGTCTACTGAAGCTTTCTTT.

The CDR3 DNA reads as TGTGCCAGCTTATCCCAAAGGGGATATCAAGAGACCCAGTACTTC. This codes for CASLSQRGYQETQYF. This chain links TRBV6-6 with TRBJ2-5; TRBD1 is a possible D gene (5 bases). Germline V CDR1 and CDR2: MNHNY, SVGAGI (reference sequence). With 8 bases removed from V and 2 bases from J, the gap between germline ends came to 18 bases. The CDR3 has 15 residues.

The chain links TRBV14 to TRBJ2-2, with D possibly matching TRBD2 (6 bases). The CDR3 has 15 amino acids. Germline V lookup: CDR1 SGHDN, CDR2 FVKESK. The V end was cut by 5 bases, the J end by 7 bases, with 17 bases between. The CDR3 bases are TGTGCCAGCAGCAATCGAAGGGACTGGAACGGGGAGCTGTTTTTT. Protein sequence: CASSNRRDWNGELFF.

The chain combines TRBV4-1 with TRBJ2-2; TRBD2 matches at 10 bases. The CDR3 extends over 17 amino acids. The junction had 6 bases not matched to a gene; V was cut back by 2 bases and J by 3 bases. Germline V lookup: CDR1 MGHRA, CDR2 YSYEKL. The CDR3 loop is CASSQRLAGAYTGELFF. CDR3 DNA sequence: TGCGCCAGCAGCCAACGCCTAGCGGGGGCGTACACCGGGGAGCTGTTTTTT.

Written as DNA, the CDR3 is TGTGCCAGCAGTGTACCACCGGGTTCTGAAGCTTTCTTT. Protein: CASSVPPGSEAFF. The gene calls are TRBV6-1 and TRBJ1-1; D unclear. CDR1 and CDR2 (germline): MNHNS, SASEGT. The CDR3 loop spans 13 amino acids. V lost 4 bases to trimming and J lost 6 bases, with 12 bases between them.

The V call is TRBV27, the J call TRBJ2-2; 8 nucleotides match TRBD2. Germline V gives CDR1 MNHEY, CDR2 SMNVEV (reference sequence). Trimming cost V 5 bases and J 6 bases; bases outside gene matches: 5. The CDR3 sequence is 14 residues long. As DNA, the CDR3 is TGTGCCAGCAGTGTAGCGGGGCGCCCCGGGGAGCTGTTTTTT. This codes for CASSVAGRPGELFF.

The chain couples TRBV20-1 to TRBJ1-4; the D is unclear. Germline values: CDR1 DFQATT, CDR2 SNEGSKA (reference sequence). The CDR3 has 11 residues. V lost 6 bases, J lost 4 bases, and 6 bases lay in between. The CDR3 nucleotides are TGCAGTGCGAGGGTTAATGAAAAACTGTTTTTT. It is translated as CSARVNEKLFF.

The V and J genes are TRBV2 and TRBJ1-1; 12 bases are a match to TRBD1. This CDR3 is built from 19 residues. The germline CDR1 and CDR2 sequences are SNHLY and FYNNEI. J was trimmed by 8 bases and V by 6 bases; bases with no gene match: 22. This CDR3 is CASRNPLGQGATPWREAFF. Here the CDR3 DNA reads TGTGCCAGCAGGAACCCATTGGGACAGGGGGCGACCCCTTGGAGGGAAGCTTTCTTT.

The DNA of the CDR3 is TGTGCCAGCAGCGTAGCCCCGTCCCGAACTAGCGGGGCCACCTACGAGCAGTACTTC. As protein: CASSVAPSRTSGATYEQYF. The chain carries TRBV9 and TRBJ2-7; 10 bases line up with TRBD2. Germline V gives CDR1 SGDLS, CDR2 YYNGEE. The trim removed 0 bases at V and 2 bases at J, leaving 14 bases unmatched. This CDR3 region has 19 residues. Together with reference TRBV9 and TRBJ2-7, the CDR3 gives the full variable domain: DSGVTQTPKHLITATGQRVTLRCSPRSGDLSVYWYQQSLDQGLQFLIQYYNGEERAKGNILERFSAQQFPDLHSELNLSSLELGDSALYFCASSVAPSRTSGATYEQYFGPGTRLTVT.

This chain uses TRBV9 with TRBJ1-6, with a weak D call TRBD1 (5 bases). The length of the CDR3 is 16 residues. Looked up from germline, CDR1 is SGDLS and CDR2 is YYNGEE. V shed 2 bases and J shed 1 base, with 10 bases lying between them. The CDR3 reads CASSVTGASYNSPLHF. The CDR3 nucleotides read TGTGCCAGCAGCGTTACTGGGGCATCCTATAATTCACCCCTCCACTTT.

The V gene is TRBV11-2, the J gene TRBJ2-7; the D gene is possibly TRBD2 (5 bases). Trimming took off 3 bases at V and 1 base at J, with 7 bases between the two ends. The CDR3 has 13 amino acids. Germline V lookup: CDR1 SGHAT, CDR2 FQNNGV. This CDR3 reads CASSFGISYEQYF. DNA of the CDR3: TGTGCCAGCAGCTTCGGGATTTCCTACGAGCAGTACTTC.

The chain couples TRBV29-1 to TRBJ2-7; a possible D gene is TRBD1 (7 bases). Trimming removed 6 bases from V and 2 bases from J, with 14 bases in between. Germline CDR1 SQVTM, CDR2 ANQGSEA. CDR3 length: 13 amino acids. The CDR3 here is CSVSRGVAYEQYF. CDR3 nucleotides: TGCAGCGTGAGCAGGGGGGTCGCCTACGAGCAGTACTTC.

The gene calls are TRBV18 and TRBJ1-2; 7 bases map to TRBD1. Germline V gene sequence: CDR1 KGHSH, CDR2 LQKENI. Trimming took 2 bases from V and 7 from J; bases not matched to a gene: 13. The length of the CDR3 is 16 residues. The chain's CDR3 is CASSPTGQLPSGGYTF. In DNA, the CDR3 is TGTGCCAGCTCACCAACGGGACAGCTCCCGAGTGGTGGCTACACCTTC.